This record covers a single TCR beta chain. This clonotype was seen more than once but under ten times. The antigen it binds to is not known. There are no base qualities to consult, and no much larger clone falls within one base. From the germline V gene (reference sequence), CDR1 is SEHNR and CDR2 is FQNEAQ. Compared with germline, V lacks 2 bases and J lacks 4 bases; bases without a gene match: 9. The CDR3, cysteine through phenylalanine, is 16 amino acids long. Only CDR3 DNA remains: 48 bases, in frame from the first base. The method was UMI-ligation and nested PCR. An equimolar mix of two oligonucleotides covering both TRBC1 and TRBC2 was used as the beta constant-region primer. The ligated cDNA went through four rounds of PCR with nested alpha and beta constant-region primers together with the SP2 primer. A single-stranded oligonucleotide carrying the SP2 primer and a 12-nucleotide UMI was ligated to the 3' end of the cDNA by T4 RNA ligase 1. Incubation of the ligation reaction was carried out at 16 degrees C for roughly 18-24 hours. PCR2 was usually performed as a SYBR Green qPCR and halted at a preset threshold so that over-amplification would not occur. All purifications after the first were performed with Agencourt AMPure XP magnetic beads. Libraries were quantified by Qubit and checked on a TapeStation, where a main peak was expected near 650 bp. Pooled libraries were sequenced on an Illumina MiSeq with v2 2x251 paired-end kits, typically giving roughly 0.95-2.1 million reads per sample. Each sample library was pooled at around 4.1 nM, and about 5-8% PhiX was included to improve cluster recognition. For the original study's pipeline: FASTQ reads processed by Demultiplexor were assigned V and J genes by Decombinator through tag matching that tolerated a single base-pair mismatch. Collapsinator relied on UMIs to fix sequencing errors as well as frequency errors caused by PCR heterogeneity. TCRs were translated and CDR3s were extracted from the conserved cysteine to the FGXG phenylalanine by CDR3Translator, with non-productive sequences being flagged. Gini, Shannon entropy and inverse Simpson indices were calculated on repertoires that had been subsampled to equal numbers of UMI-defined TCRs. Clonotype abundance distributions were fitted to a power law by maximum likelihood within the linear range. On one naive CD8 sample, the pipeline and MIGEC gave similar UMI counts, unique TCR numbers and clonal distributions. One analysis removed from the naive repertoire any naive TCRs that were also present in any memory subset from the same donor. The repertoires were searched for roughly 7,000 CMV-associated CDR3 sequences that had been compiled from VDJdb and a published dataset. TCRdb reprocessed the public reads (quality trimming at Q25 with fastp, clone calling with MiXCR) and kept in-frame beta chains. Identical CDR3 proteins give one entry, which carries the most common genes and DNA. TCRdb, not the original authors, processed these V and J calls. For this sample there are around 160,000 distinct CDR3 sequences; roughly 22% appear just once. Of the sample, over 0.09% is held by the ten largest clones.

The data were obtained in a study of naive and memory T cell subsets (dated by TCRdb to 2016 to 2017). Background on the whole study: The study applied an open-source, UMI-based TCR alpha and beta sequencing pipeline to sorted naive and memory peripheral blood T cell subsets. RNA was DNase-treated and reverse transcribed with TCR constant-region primers, mostly using SuperScript III. The results of the functional CMV T cell responses matched the IgG serology results in every case. Paper-wide results and their limitations: The repertoire findings for the naive and memory subsets could not be validated, as no ground truth was available. TCR abundance followed a power law whose exponent differed between naive and memory subsets but was consistent across the three individuals. Gini index rose and Shannon and inverse Simpson diversity fell from naive through CM, EM and EMRA in both CD4 and CD8 cells. After error correction, only a single occurrence was seen for over 95% of naive TCR sequences, so much steeper abundance distributions were produced than in memory subsets. RNA-based TCR counts may be influenced by expression changes linked to T cell activation and differentiation. A few larger clonotypes were found in naive repertoires, especially CD8, and these larger clonotypes were possibly memory cells re-expressing CD45RA. Each clonotype was defined as a single alpha or beta chain sequence rather than as a paired alpha/beta receptor.

Separate amplification of TCR alpha and beta chain libraries was performed from the second PCR step onward. To determine each donor's CMV status, fresh PBMCs were stimulated overnight with CMV viral lysate, and IFNgamma production from CD4+ T cells was then assessed. Using Miltenyi beads, CD4 T cells were first positively selected, and CD8 T cells were then positively selected from the CD4-negative fraction. Cells stained for CD3, CD4, CD8, CD45RA, CD27 and a live/dead dye were sorted on a BD Aria II into four subsets by CD45RA and CD27. A few healthy volunteers provided blood, and each donor's sample was split into CD4 and CD8 T cells and then further divided into four differentiation subsets. Roughly 130 ml of peripheral blood was collected from each donor, and PBMC were isolated by Ficoll-Paque PLUS density-gradient centrifugation. Sorted cells were lysed in RLT buffer, after which RNA was extracted using a Qiagen RNeasy kit and stored at -80 degrees C.

The receptor chain draws on TRBV7-9 and TRBJ1-2, with TRBD1 matching 8 junction bases. This TCR was recovered from a human donor in good health. Sample: naive CD4+ T cells from blood. Explained via the paper, the cell subset or site label denotes: naive T cells, CD45RA high CD27+. The nucleotide sequence reads TGTGCCAGCAGCTTATCCGGAGCGGGACAGGCCTATGGCTACACCTTC. Translated, it gives CASSLSGAGQAYGYTF.